The next 18 T cell receptor beta chains were all read from a single sample in a study of beta chain features in type 1 diabetes. The sequenced template was cDNA made from the entire isolated RNA. TCRdb's copy holds only in-frame clones and misses some; the assay was immunoSEQ multiplex PCR. The data hold under 450,000 clones, with about 14% observed a single time. Sequenced material: naive CD4+ T cells from blood. The receptors originated from a man aged 25-45 years in good health.

The chain carries TRBV5-6 and TRBJ2-6; D uncertain. Germline CDR1 reads SGHDT; CDR2 reads YYEEEE. The CDR3 loop spans 14 amino acids. The V gene lost 4 bases and the J gene lost 1 base, with 6 bases spanning the gap. CDR3 nucleotide sequence: TGTGCCAGCAGCCCCCTATCTGGGGCCAACGTCCTGACTTTC. Translated: CASSPLSGANVLTF.

This clone was found a few times. This chain connects TRBV7-9 to TRBJ1-1; a weak D match, TRBD1 (5 bases). The CDR3 is made up of 14 amino acids. Germline-derived CDR1 and CDR2 are SEHNR and FQNEAQ (reference sequence). Trimming took 3 bases from V and 0 from J, leaving 8 bases between them. The CDR3 region is CASSFPRVNTEAFF. CDR3 sequence (DNA): TGTGCCAGCAGCTTCCCCAGGGTGAACACTGAAGCTTTCTTT.

This clone was counted a few times. The chain joins TRBV19 to TRBJ2-3; D may be TRBD1 or TRBD2 (5 bases each). V lost 3 bases and J lost 0, with 13 bases in between. The germline gives CDR1 LNHDA, CDR2 SQIVND (reference sequence). There are 16 residues in the CDR3. The CDR3 protein is CASSMTAASSTDTQYF. The CDR3, as DNA: TGTGCCAGTAGTATGACAGCGGCCTCTAGCACAGATACGCAGTATTTT.

In DNA form, the CDR3 reads TGTGCCAGCAGCTTAGGCCAATTAGCGGGAGGACACGAGCAGTACGTC. The encoded protein is CASSLGQLAGGHEQYV. The genes are TRBV13 and TRBJ2-7; 10 bases line up with TRBD2. V gave up 0 bases and J gave up 5 bases; unmatched junction bases: 7. Germline V gene lookup returns CDR1 PRHDT and CDR2 FYEKMQ (reference sequence). This CDR3 is built from 16 residues.

The chain employs TRBV9 and TRBJ2-5; D is unresolved. CDR3 size: 16 residues. The V and J ends lost 4 bases and 1 base respectively, with 17 bases between them. CDR1 is SGDLS, CDR2 YYNGEE, per germline. The CDR3 nucleotides read TGTGCCAGCAGCTCCAGTCTGATGATGATCCAAGAGACCCAGTACTTC. Amino acid sequence: CASSSSLMMIQETQYF.

The chain couples TRBV15 to TRBJ2-5; D possibly corresponds to TRBD2 (6 bases). Trimming took off 1 base at V and 10 bases at J, with 13 bases between the two ends. This CDR3 is built from 13 residues. The V gene's germline CDR1 is LNHNV and CDR2 YYDKDF (reference sequence). CDR3 amino acids: CATSRVGGVLQYF. The CDR3 DNA follows: TGTGCCACCAGCAGAGTTGGCGGGGTGCTCCAGTACTTC.

The chain employs TRBV9 and TRBJ2-1; the D gene is possibly TRBD2 (6 bases). V was shortened by 3 bases and J by 7 bases, with 17 bases between the two germline ends. CDR3 size: 15 residues. Germline V gene sequence: CDR1 SGDLS, CDR2 YYNGEE. Written as DNA, the CDR3 is TGTGCCAGCAGCGGAGGAGGGTCCTTTGGGAATGAGCAGTTCTTC. As protein: CASSGGGSFGNEQFF. The full variable domain, completed using reference TRBV9 and TRBJ2-1, is DSGVTQTPKHLITATGQRVTLRCSPRSGDLSVYWYQQSLDQGLQFLIQYYNGEERAKGNILERFSAQQFPDLHSELNLSSLELGDSALYFCASSGGGSFGNEQFFGPGTRLTVL.

The gene calls are TRBV30 and TRBJ2-2; tentatively, D is TRBD1 (5 bases). Trimming pared 4 bases from V and 7 bases from J, leaving 19 bases between. Germline CDR1 and CDR2: GTSNPN and SVGIG (reference sequence). The CDR3 consists of 15 residues. CDR3 protein: CAWKILQGRVGELFF. The CDR3 nucleotides are TGTGCCTGGAAAATCCTGCAGGGCAGGGTCGGGGAGCTGTTTTTT.

This chain links TRBV7-9 with TRBJ1-2; D remains unclear. CDR1 is SEHNR and CDR2 is FQNEAQ in the germline V gene (reference sequence). V was shortened by 0 bases and J by 8 bases, with 7 bases between the two germline ends. This CDR3 is built from 12 residues. CDR3 amino acids: CASSLALAGYTF. Written as DNA, the CDR3 is TGTGCCAGCAGCTTAGCCTTGGCAGGCTACACCTTC.

This rearrangement joins TRBV2 to TRBJ2-6, with TRBD2 as a possible D gene (5 bases). V lost 6 bases, J lost 0 bases, and 9 bases lay in between. Germline values: CDR1 SNHLY, CDR2 FYNNEI. The CDR3 has 15 amino acids. For the CDR3, the DNA is TGTGCCAGCAGGAAAGAGGGCTCTGGGGCCAACGTCCTGACTTTC. It translates to CASRKEGSGANVLTF.

The V gene is TRBV5-1, the J gene TRBJ2-7; TRBD2 matches at 13 bases. The V and J ends lost 4 bases and 7 bases, in that order; junction bases with no gene match: 8. The CDR3 has 15 amino acids. Germline values: CDR1 SGHRS, CDR2 YFSETQ. The CDR3 coding sequence is TGCGCCAGCAGCGACAAACCGGGACTAGCGGGGGAGCAGTACTTC. Its translation is CASSDKPGLAGEQYF.

This clone was counted a few times. CDR3 in amino acids: CASSRTSGHTDTQYF. The CDR3 DNA is TGTGCCAGCAGCCGGACTAGCGGACACACAGATACGCAGTATTTT. V usage is TRBV5-4 and J usage is TRBJ2-3; 10 bases align to TRBD2. CDR1 is SGHNT and CDR2 is YYREEE in the germline V gene (reference sequence). V gave up 4 bases and J gave up 2 bases; unmatched junction bases: 4. The CDR3 is 15 amino acids. The whole variable domain, remainder taken from reference TRBV5-4 and TRBJ2-3, is ETGVTQSPTHLIKTRGQQVTLRCSSQSGHNTVSWYQQALGQGPQFIFQYYREEENGRGNFPPRFSGLQFPNYSSELNVNALELDDSALYLCASSRTSGHTDTQYFGPGTRLTVL.

The chain carries TRBV7-2 and TRBJ2-3; the match to TRBD2 covers 9 bases. The CDR3 covers 14 residues. Germline CDR1 is SGHTA and CDR2 is FQGNSA. V shed 4 bases and J 4 bases; nucleotides not matched to a gene: 3. The CDR3 DNA reads TGTGCCAGCAGCTCCGGACTAGCGCCAGATACGCAGTATTTT. Protein product: CASSSGLAPDTQYF. The full variable domain, with the rest looked up from reference TRBV7-2 and TRBJ2-3, is GAGVSQSPSNKVTEKGKDVELRCDPISGHTALYWYRQSLGQGLEFLIYFQGNSAPDKSGLPSDRFSAERTGGSVSTLTIQRTQQEDSAVYLCASSSGLAPDTQYFGPGTRLTVL.

The chain joins TRBV7-9 to TRBJ2-4, with D maybe TRBD2 (6 bases). CDR3 size: 16 residues. V was cut by 3 bases and J by 6 bases, with 18 bases left in between. The germline gives CDR1 SEHNR, CDR2 FQNEAQ (reference sequence). DNA of the CDR3: TGTGCCAGCAGCTTGGCGGACGGGAGCCAGGGAAACATTCAGTACTTC. It yields the protein CASSLADGSQGNIQYF.

The chain carries TRBV7-2 and TRBJ2-5; D remains unclear. CDR3 length: 14 amino acids. Germline V gene lookup returns CDR1 SGHTA and CDR2 FQGNSA. Trimming pared 2 bases from V and 4 bases from J, leaving 11 bases between. CDR3 bases: TGTGCCAGCAGCTTAAGATTCACCGCAGAGACCCAGTACTTC. Residues: CASSLRFTAETQYF.

This clone was picked up a small number of times. The chain links TRBV4-2 to TRBJ2-1; 8 bases agree with TRBD2. CDR3 length: 16 residues. Germline loops: CDR1 LGHNA, CDR2 YNFKEQ. The V segment lost 3 bases and the J segment 0 bases; nucleotides outside the gene matches: 4. The CDR3 DNA follows: TGTGCCAGCAGCCACGCCGGGACTAGCTCCTACAATGAGCAGTTCTTC. Amino acid sequence: CASSHAGTSSYNEQFF.

The chain links TRBV11-2 to TRBJ1-1; D is unresolved. The germline CDR1 and CDR2 sequences are SGHAT and FQNNGV. V was pared by 1 base and J by 10 bases, with 10 bases between. The CDR3 is 12 residues long. DNA for the CDR3: TGTGCCAGCAGCTTAGTCGAACGCAGAGCTTTCTTT. Its protein product is CASSLVERRAFF.

The V gene is TRBV15, the J gene TRBJ2-1; 7 positions match TRBD2. CDR1 is LNHNV and CDR2 is YYDKDF in the germline V gene (reference sequence). The CDR3 has 15 amino acids. The ends lost 2 bases at V and 9 bases at J; junction bases unmatched: 10. For the CDR3, the DNA is TGTGCCACCAGCAGACCAGCGGGATTAGAGGGTGAGCAGTTCTTC. Protein: CATSRPAGLEGEQFF.